The sequence of this T cell receptor (beta chain) was determined in a study of shared clonotypes between healthy human individuals. Across the study: Every donor yielded three CD4 naive, three CD4 memory, two CD8 naive and one CD8 memory plate. Study conclusions and caveats: It was the non-shared clonotypes that had lower generation probabilities than clonotypes shared by all four donors. Generally, naive subsets came out with larger estimated richness than memory subsets.

The CDR3 has 15 residues. Looked up from germline, CDR1 is MNHNY and CDR2 is SVGAGI (reference sequence). Trimming took off 2 bases at V and 2 bases at J, with 12 bases between the two ends. Sequencing was performed with immunoSEQ multiplex PCR; in TCRdb, only in-frame clones are kept and a portion is missing. The sample includes around 1.5 million clones, 98% of them seen just once. Of note for this clone: The antigen is not known.

This chain joins TRBV6-6 and TRBJ1-2; D possibly corresponds to TRBD1 (5 bases). The sequencing input was naive CD4+ T cells sorted from blood. Subset in this sample: CD45RA+ positively selected. The receptor was isolated from a man aged 25 to 40 in good health. This chain's CDR3 is CASSYGQGTNYGYTF. Here the CDR3 DNA reads TGTGCCAGCAGTTACGGCCAGGGTACCAACTATGGCTACACCTTC.